A selection of T cell receptor beta chains follows, all from one sample in a study of blood T cell repertoires in COVID-19. The assay was immunoSEQ multiplex PCR, and TCRdb's table has in-frame clones only and misses some. The profile shows about 97,000 clones, 70% to 90% of them singletons. The sequencing sample was made of peripheral blood. The receptors were gathered from a man aged 45-65 years with active COVID-19. CDR3s include the opening cysteine and the closing phenylalanine or tryptophan. A D gene is named only where the DNA matches it firmly. Only part of the rows carry a size: once, few, many, or a class if the clone is expanded.

d_call j_call clone_size v_call cdr3_nt cdr3_aa
. TRBJ1-4 . TRBV7-8 TGTGCCAGCAGGCCCCACCGGGCGGGGATAGGTGAAAAACTGTTTTTT CASRPHRAGIGEKLFF
TRBD1 TRBJ1-4 . TRBV3-1/TRBV3-2 TGTGCCAGCAGCCCGGCCGGGACAGGGATAAGGAATGAAAAACTGTTTTTT CASSPAGTGIRNEKLFF
. TRBJ1-4 . TRBV2 TGTGCCAGCAGGCCTCAGGGAGGAAATGAAAAACTGTTTTTT CASRPQGGNEKLFF
. TRBJ2-7 . TRBV9 TGTGCCAGCAGCGTAGCTTTGGGGGCGTATTACGAGCAGTACTTC CASSVALGAYYEQYF
. TRBJ1-1 once TRBV19 TGTGCCAGTAGTAGTGGCCGGGGAGGGTTTATGAACACTGAAGCTTTCTTT CASSSGRGGFMNTEAFF
. TRBJ2-1 . TRBV29-1 TGCAGCGCCGACCGGGGGTACAATGAGCAGTTCTTC CSADRGYNEQFF
. TRBJ1-2 . TRBV4-2 TGTGCCAGCAGCCAAAGGATAGGACCGGACAGCATTAGTTACTATGGCTACACCTTC CASSQRIGPDSISYYGYTF
TRBD2 TRBJ2-4 . TRBV7-2 TGTGCCAGCCGGTTTAGGACTAGCGGGGGGGGCAAAAACATTCAGTACTTC CASRFRTSGGGKNIQYF
. TRBJ2-1 . TRBV6-5 TGTGCCAGCAGTTACGGGGGGGCTTTTGAGCAGTTCTTC CASSYGGAFEQFF
. TRBJ1-1 few TRBV6-6 TGTGCCAGCAGTTACGGAGGCGTCACTGAAGCTTTCTTT CASSYGGVTEAFF
. TRBJ2-3 . TRBV6-1 TGTGCCAGCAGTGAAGACGTGGGGAGTGATACGCAGTATTTT CASSEDVGSDTQYF
. TRBJ2-7 . TRBV6-6 TGTGCCAGCAGTTACGGACAGATTTACGAGCAGTACTTC CASSYGQIYEQYF
. TRBJ2-7 . TRBV21-1 TGTGCCAGCAGCAAAGATGATCGGGGTAAGCAGCAGTACTTC CASSKDDRGKQQYF
TRBD2 TRBJ2-7 . TRBV5-1 TGCGCCAGCAGCCTGTTGAGACCTGCGGGACTAGCGGGGGGGCCCTCCTACGAGCAGTACTTC CASSLLRPAGLAGGPSYEQYF
. TRBJ1-2 . TRBV12-3/TRBV12-4 TGTGCCAGCAGTTTAAAGAACTACTATGGCTACACCTTC CASSLKNYYGYTF
. TRBJ1-5 . TRBV30 TGTGCCTGGAGTTCAACAGGGTATGGTCAGCCCCAGCATTTT CAWSSTGYGQPQHF
TRBD1 TRBJ1-2 medium-sized TRBV5-1 TGCGCCAGCAGGTTACCGACAGGGTCTAACTATGGCTACACCTTC CASRLPTGSNYGYTF
. TRBJ1-6 . TRBV4-1 TGCGCCAGCAGCCAAGACAGCTCCTATAATTCACCCCTCCACTTT CASSQDSSYNSPLHF
. TRBJ1-3 . TRBV6-5 TGTGCCAGCAGTTACTCGAGGAGGAATGGAAACACCATATATTTT CASSYSRRNGNTIYF
. TRBJ2-3 . TRBV19 TGTGCCAGTAGTAAGGCAGGGGATACGCAGTATTTT CASSKAGDTQYF
. TRBJ2-7 . TRBV19 TGTGCCAGTAGCCTGGGGGCTAACGTCTACGAGCAGTACTTC CASSLGANVYEQYF
TRBD1 TRBJ1-5 . TRBV12-5 TGTGCTAGTGGTTTGGTATCCAGGGGGTACAATCAGCCCCAGCATTTT CASGLVSRGYNQPQHF
. TRBJ1-6 . TRBV7-2 TGTGCCAGCAGCTTAGAACCAGGGCCATATAATTCACCCCTCCACTTT CASSLEPGPYNSPLHF
. TRBJ1-2 . TRBV10-3 TGTGCCATCAGTGAGTCGCGGGGGCAGAACTATGGCTACACCTTC CAISESRGQNYGYTF
TRBD1 TRBJ1-5 . TRBV6-6 TGTGCCAGCAGACCCGGGACAGGGGGCATTCAGCCCCAGCATTTT CASRPGTGGIQPQHF